Presented here are 7 T cell receptor beta chains from one specimen sequenced in a study of T-cell reconstitution after alpha-beta-depleted transplantation in children. Preparing the TCRbeta library involved the use of unique molecular identifiers. MiXCR, run by TCRdb on the PCR reads, gives a single entry per CDR3 protein. The sample records 700,000 to 950,000 distinct CDR3 sequences, roughly 15% being singletons. This material consisted of PBMCs, mostly from graft donor cells, taken 360 days after TCRalphabeta/CD19-depleted stem cell transplant. These receptors were taken from a male patient younger than 18 who had a stem cell transplant for acute lymphoblastic leukemia, so the T cells may come from the graft donor.

In its sample, this clonotype was seen a few times. The rearrangement joins TRBV18 to TRBJ2-2; a weak D match, TRBD1 (5 bases). Germline values: CDR1 KGHSH, CDR2 LQKENI. The CDR3 consists of 16 residues. The V and J ends lost 3 bases and 1 base respectively, with 12 bases between them. The CDR3 loop is CASSPGHLMNTGELFF. Written as DNA, the CDR3 is TGTGCCAGCTCACCGGGGCACCTCATGAACACCGGGGAGCTGTTTTTT.

This clonotype was seen more than once but under ten times. This sequence joins TRBV7-8 and TRBJ2-1; TRBD2 matches at 13 bases. CDR3 length: 18 residues. Trimming at V came to 3 bases and at J to 6 bases, leaving 11 bases not matched to a gene. In germline, CDR1 is SGHVS, CDR2 FQNEAQ. The CDR3 protein is CASSLSEPRTSGSNEQFF. The CDR3, as DNA: TGTGCCAGCAGCTTGTCCGAACCGAGGACTAGCGGGAGCAATGAGCAGTTCTTC.

This clonotype has a handful of counts. The chain joins TRBV5-4 to TRBJ2-1; 7 nucleotides agree with TRBD2. Trimming took 0 bases from V and 7 from J; bases not matched to a gene: 7. This CDR3 is built from 15 residues. The V gene's germline CDR1 is SGHNT and CDR2 YYREEE (reference sequence). CDR3 amino acids: CASSLAVGGRNEQFF. For the CDR3, the DNA is TGTGCCAGCAGCTTGGCCGTGGGAGGGAGGAATGAGCAGTTCTTC.

This clonotype was counted many times. The CDR3 loop is CASSMGLQFF. DNA for the CDR3: TGTGCCAGCAGCATGGGACTACAGTTCTTC. The rearrangement links TRBV7-9 to TRBJ2-1, with TRBD2 identical over 7 bases. The J segment lost 13 bases and the V segment lost 5 bases, leaving 2 bases of the junction unmatched. CDR3 length: 10 residues. Germline V gene sequence: CDR1 SEHNR, CDR2 FQNEAQ (reference sequence).

There are a few counts of this clonotype. The J gene is TRBJ2-1, the V gene TRBV4-1, with 7 bases identical to TRBD1. This CDR3 is built from 16 residues. J lost 9 bases, V lost 1 base, and 12 bases had no gene match. The germline V gene has CDR1 MGHRA and CDR2 YSYEKL. Here the CDR3 reads CASSQGYVRGNGEQFF. CDR3 in DNA: TGCGCCAGCAGCCAAGGTTACGTCAGGGGGAACGGTGAGCAGTTCTTC.

This clonotype was recorded a few times. The chain couples TRBV7-2 to TRBJ1-1; 8 nucleotides agree with TRBD1. Germline V gene sequence: CDR1 SGHTA, CDR2 FQGNSA. The CDR3 is made up of 16 amino acids. The V segment lost 4 bases and the J segment 4 bases; nucleotides outside the gene matches: 11. CDR3 sequence: CASSSRFVRGLTEAFF. CDR3 DNA sequence: TGTGCCAGCAGCTCAAGGTTTGTCAGGGGGCTCACTGAAGCTTTCTTT.

The chain employs TRBV4-1 and TRBJ2-1; TRBD2 aligns across 10 bases. CDR3 length: 17 amino acids. CDR1 is MGHRA, CDR2 YSYEKL, per germline. The junction had 9 bases not matched to a gene; V was cut back by 1 base and J by 6 bases. CDR3 sequence (DNA): TGCGCCAGCAGCCAAGGTCCTAGCGGGAGAAGAGTCAATGAGCAGTTCTTC. It specifies CASSQGPSGRRVNEQFF.